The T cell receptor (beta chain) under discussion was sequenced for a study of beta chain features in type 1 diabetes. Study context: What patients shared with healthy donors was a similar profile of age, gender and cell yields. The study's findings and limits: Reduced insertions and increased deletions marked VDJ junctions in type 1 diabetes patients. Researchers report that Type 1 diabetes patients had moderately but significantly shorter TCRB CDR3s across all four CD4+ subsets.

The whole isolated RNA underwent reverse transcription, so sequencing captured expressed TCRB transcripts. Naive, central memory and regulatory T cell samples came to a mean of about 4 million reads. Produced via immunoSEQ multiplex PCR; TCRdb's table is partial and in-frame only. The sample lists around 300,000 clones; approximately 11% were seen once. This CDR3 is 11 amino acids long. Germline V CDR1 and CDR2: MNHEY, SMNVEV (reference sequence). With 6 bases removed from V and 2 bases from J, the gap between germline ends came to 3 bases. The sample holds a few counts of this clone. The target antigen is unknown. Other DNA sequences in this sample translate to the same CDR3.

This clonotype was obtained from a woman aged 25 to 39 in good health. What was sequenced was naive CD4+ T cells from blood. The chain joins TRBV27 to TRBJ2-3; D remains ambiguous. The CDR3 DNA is TGTGCCAGCAGCCACACAGATACGCAGTATTTT. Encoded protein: CASSHTDTQYF.